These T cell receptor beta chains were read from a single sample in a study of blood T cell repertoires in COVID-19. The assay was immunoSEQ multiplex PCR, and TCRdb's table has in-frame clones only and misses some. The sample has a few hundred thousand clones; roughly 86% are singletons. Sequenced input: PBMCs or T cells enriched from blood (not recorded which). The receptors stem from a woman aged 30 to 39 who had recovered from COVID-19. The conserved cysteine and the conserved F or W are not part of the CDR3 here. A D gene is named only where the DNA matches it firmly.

CDR3: ASTPSGRGNTEAF
V: TRBV9
D: -

CDR3: ASSLAGGQGSEKLF
V: TRBV7-8
D: -

CDR3: ATSEGPGNYGYT
V: TRBV24-1
D: -

CDR3: AWRIGTHNSPLH
V: TRBV30
D: -

CDR3: ASSSQGNTEAF
V: TRBV27
D: -

CDR3: ASRSTGGDLNTEAF
V: TRBV11-2
D: TRBD1

CDR3: ASSTTSDTEAF
V: TRBV5-1
D: -

CDR3: AWDQGSNQPQH
V: TRBV30
D: -

CDR3: SAGGGGDTQY
V: TRBV29-1
D: TRBD2

CDR3: ASSSTGLAYEQY
V: TRBV5-4
D: -

CDR3: ASSPAGGASSYEQY
V: TRBV18
D: -

CDR3: ASSLRRATGELF
V: TRBV5-1
D: -

CDR3: ASSLDRRGYEQY
V: TRBV27
D: -

CDR3: ASSLFLSSLRNQPQH
V: TRBV28
D: -

CDR3: ASRNGTDLYNSPLH
V: TRBV6-8
D: TRBD1

CDR3: ASGFTGYGYT
V: TRBV12-5
D: -

CDR3: ASSAETSAWGNEQF
V: TRBV7-9
D: TRBD2

CDR3: ASFSRNNQPQH
V: TRBV28
D: -

CDR3: ASSRAGGLYQETQY
V: TRBV7-2
D: TRBD2

CDR3: ASSRLVRETQY
V: TRBV12-3/TRBV12-4
D: -

CDR3: ATRLLNNEKLF
V: TRBV12-3/TRBV12-4
D: -

CDR3: ASSPKPIRNSPLH
V: TRBV28
D: -

CDR3: ASTVPANEKLF
V: TRBV28
D: -

CDR3: SVSSYGAF
V: TRBV29-1
D: -

CDR3: ASSQGTANYGYT
V: TRBV3-1/TRBV3-2
D: -

CDR3: ASRGTEAF
V: TRBV6-5
D: -

CDR3: ASSPGGTEAF
V: TRBV7-9
D: -

CDR3: ASSLLPRGPSGNTIY
V: TRBV7-3
D: -

CDR3: ASIDRVNTGELF
V: TRBV19
D: TRBD1

CDR3: ASSLLVIDTVLAKNIQY
V: TRBV28
D: -

CDR3: ASSPPAIAEGNTIY
V: TRBV18
D: -

CDR3: ATSREGSTKNIQY
V: TRBV15
D: -

CDR3: ASIMQQGQRGNTIY
V: TRBV7-9
D: TRBD1

CDR3: ASSHNWGESTDTQY
V: TRBV11-2
D: -

CDR3: SVRTGVSYEQY
V: TRBV29-1
D: TRBD1

CDR3: SVGLGPGSNQPQH
V: TRBV29-1
D: -

CDR3: SGGGQASYEQY
V: TRBV29-1
D: -

CDR3: ASSNRDSSGNTIY
V: TRBV9
D: -

CDR3: ASSARGYEQF
V: TRBV11-1
D: -

CDR3: ASSPLSLAYEQY
V: TRBV18
D: TRBD2

CDR3: AWSALLGVGLAFGEKLF
V: TRBV30
D: -

CDR3: ASSLTGENGYT
V: TRBV5-1
D: TRBD1

CDR3: ASSLGTGIYGYT
V: TRBV5-1
D: TRBD1

CDR3: ASGLQETQY
V: TRBV6-2/TRBV6-3
D: -

CDR3: ASSNSGAAGQPQH
V: TRBV28
D: -

CDR3: ASSGRDRAINYNEQF
V: TRBV7-9
D: TRBD1

CDR3: ASSQDRQGVGEKLF
V: TRBV4-1
D: -

CDR3: ASSLMGQGSGNTIY
V: TRBV28
D: TRBD1

CDR3: ASSLPPITEAF
V: TRBV28
D: -

CDR3: ASSEGVRAGNTIY
V: TRBV2
D: -

CDR3: ASSLRSGGLPRGNTIY
V: TRBV7-2
D: -

CDR3: ASSRAGYGYT
V: TRBV19
D: -

CDR3: ASSFGGVEQY
V: TRBV28
D: TRBD2

CDR3: ASSLSRDTEAF
V: TRBV27
D: -

CDR3: ASSLLDRGPGFYGYT
V: TRBV11-2
D: TRBD1

CDR3: ASSIGTGASSYNSPLH
V: TRBV19
D: TRBD1

CDR3: ASSYGSTGGVGYT
V: TRBV6-2/TRBV6-3
D: TRBD1

CDR3: ATAGGYTEAF
V: TRBV19
D: TRBD1